A selection of T cell receptor beta chains follows, all from one sample in a study of blood T cell repertoires in COVID-19. Assay used: immunoSEQ multiplex PCR; TCRdb lists only in-frame clones, some missing. This table holds 70,000 to 95,000 clones, roughly 85% found once. The sample consisted of peripheral blood. Every receptor here comes from a human donor in a cohort sampled during active COVID-19. The CDR3 runs from the conserved cysteine through the conserved F or W. Each record gives: D gene, clone size, J gene, V gene, CDR3 DNA, CDR3 protein. The D gene is left open where the match is weak. Size is omitted from some rows. Given values are once, few, many or a class for expanded clones.

NA | NA | TRBJ2-3 | TRBV19 | TGTGCCGCGGGGGCACGCTACCCGCCAGATACGCAGTATTTT | CAAGARYPPDTQYF
NA | once | TRBJ1-1 | TRBV19 | TGTGCCAGTAGCCTGGGACTGTTGAACACTGAAGCTTTCTTT | CASSLGLLNTEAFF
NA | NA | TRBJ2-5 | TRBV30 | TGTGCCTGGAGTACCGGGGTATGGGAGACCCAGTACTTC | CAWSTGVWETQYF
NA | NA | TRBJ1-2 | TRBV6-5 | TGTGCCAGCAGTTACTCGTTCGAGGGTAACTATGGCTACACCTTC | CASSYSFEGNYGYTF
NA | NA | TRBJ1-2 | TRBV10-3 | TGTGCCATCAGTGAGTCGGCAGTTGGCTACACCTTC | CAISESAVGYTF
TRBD2 | NA | TRBJ2-2 | TRBV9 | TGTGCCAGCAGCGGGGTAGCGGGAGGGCCTATCGGGGAGCTGTTTTTT | CASSGVAGGPIGELFF
NA | few | TRBJ1-5 | TRBV18 | TGTGCCAGCTCCCCCACCGGGACAACAAGGAATCAGCCCCAGCATTTT | CASSPTGTTRNQPQHF
NA | NA | TRBJ2-2 | TRBV15 | TGTGCCACCAGCAGAGATGGGGGGACCGGGGAGCTGTTTTTT | CATSRDGGTGELFF
NA | NA | TRBJ1-4 | TRBV4-1 | TGCGCCAGCAGCCAAGATCTGAGGGTCGAACTGTTTTTT | CASSQDLRVELFF
TRBD1 | NA | TRBJ1-4 | TRBV5-1 | TGCGCCAGCAGCTTTACAGGGGCGGCTAATGAAAAACTGTTTTTT | CASSFTGAANEKLFF
TRBD2 | NA | TRBJ2-6 | TRBV14 | TGTGCCAGCAGGCGGGGGGGATCTGGGGCCAACGTCCTGACTTTC | CASRRGGSGANVLTF
TRBD1 | NA | TRBJ1-6 | TRBV5-5 | TGTGCCAGCAGCCAGGGACAGGGGGCTGAGAATTCACCCCTCCACTTT | CASSQGQGAENSPLHF